Listed below are T cell receptor beta chains from one sample, sequenced in a study of breast tumors, draining lymph nodes, adjacent tissues. TCRdb ran MiXCR on the multiplex PCR reads and lists one entry per CDR3 protein. The sample gives some 230,000 distinct CDR3 sequences, less than 45% of which show up once; 3.6% is in the top ten. Sequencing was performed on axillary lymph node tissue. These TCRs come from a female donor with breast cancer. Some clones in this sample may be carry-over from other donors' samples. CDR3s include the opening cysteine and the closing phenylalanine or tryptophan. The D gene is left open where the match is weak. Only part of the rows carry a size: once, few, many, or a class if the clone is expanded.

TRBD1	TRBV7-9	medium-sized	TRBJ1-6	CASSSPSGQGAVNSPLHF	TGTGCCAGCAGCTCGCCCTCTGGACAGGGGGCCGTTAATTCACCCCTCCACTTT
TRBD2	TRBV10-3	many	TRBJ2-1	CAISDRASGRVNEQFF	TGTGCCATCAGTGATAGGGCTAGCGGGAGAGTAAATGAGCAGTTCTTC
TRBD2	TRBV2	many	TRBJ2-7	CASSARAGESDEQYF	TGTGCCAGCAGTGCAAGAGCGGGAGAGAGTGACGAGCAGTACTTC
TRBD2	TRBV30	few	TRBJ2-2	CAWTGTSRSGELFF	TGTGCCTGGACCGGGACTAGTCGGTCCGGGGAGCTGTTTTTT
.	TRBV7-8	many	TRBJ2-1	CASSLGPGVNEQFF	TGTGCCAGCAGCTTAGGTCCGGGAGTCAATGAGCAGTTCTTC
.	TRBV20-1	medium-sized	TRBJ2-7	CSAMTGESSYEQYF	TGCAGTGCCATGACGGGGGAGAGCTCCTACGAGCAGTACTTC
.	TRBV6-2/TRBV6-3	few	TRBJ2-3	CASSIGISTDTQYF	TGTGCCAGCAGTATAGGGATTAGCACAGATACGCAGTATTTT
TRBD1	TRBV20-1	many	TRBJ2-2	CSARRGQTGELFF	TGCAGTGCTAGGAGGGGGCAAACCGGGGAGCTGTTTTTT
TRBD2	TRBV9	.	TRBJ2-7	CASSPGTSSYEQHF	TGTGCCAGCAGCCCCGGGACTAGCTCCTACGAGCAGCACTTC
.	TRBV19	many	TRBJ2-2	CASMGLDTGELFF	TGTGCCAGTATGGGGCTAGACACCGGGGAGCTGTTTTTT
.	TRBV15	many	TRBJ2-7	CATSRDRGTYEQYF	TGTGCCACCAGCAGAGATCGGGGCACCTACGAGCAGTACTTC
TRBD1	TRBV20-1	few	TRBJ2-5	CSAGRTQQGKETQYF	TGCAGTGCTGGGCGGACTCAACAGGGGAAGGAGACCCAGTACTTC
TRBD1	TRBV4-1	many	TRBJ2-5	CASSHRQGGETQYF	TGCGCCAGCAGCCACAGACAGGGGGGGGAGACCCAGTACTTC
TRBD2	TRBV6-4	many	TRBJ2-3	CASSTGLAGLGTDTQYF	TGTGCCAGCAGCACGGGACTAGCGGGGCTAGGCACAGATACGCAGTATTTT
TRBD1	TRBV10-3	.	TRBJ2-4	CAISEGGSLAKNIQYF	TGTGCCATCAGTGAAGGGGGCAGCCTAGCCAAAAACATTCAGTACTTC
.	TRBV20-1	.	TRBJ2-5	CSALHGARETQYF	TGCAGTGCTCTACACGGGGCGCGAGAGACCCAGTACTTC
TRBD1	TRBV7-8	many	TRBJ2-1	CASSLSRGLNNEQFF	TGTGCCAGCAGCTTATCAAGGGGGCTCAACAATGAGCAGTTCTTC
.	TRBV7-9	many	TRBJ1-5	CASSIGGQPQHF	TGTGCCAGCAGCATAGGGGGTCAGCCCCAGCATTTT
TRBD2	TRBV20-1	many	TRBJ2-7	CSASPQTSGSMYEQYF	TGCAGTGCTAGCCCCCAAACTAGCGGGAGTATGTACGAGCAGTACTTC
.	TRBV19	many	TRBJ2-5	CATVELRDLNGAQYF	TGTGCCACGGTTGAGTTAAGGGACCTCAATGGGGCCCAGTACTTC
.	TRBV28	.	TRBJ1-2	CASSPGQTNYGYTF	TGTGCCAGCAGCCCCGGACAGACTAACTATGGCTACACCTTC
.	TRBV2	.	TRBJ1-6	CASNQAGDGSYNSPLHF	TGTGCCAGCAACCAAGCCGGGGACGGCTCCTATAATTCACCCCTCCACTTT
.	TRBV4-1	.	TRBJ1-1	CASSQDLWRAAFF	TGCGCCAGCAGCCAAGACCTTTGGAGGGCCGCTTTCTTT
TRBD2	TRBV20-1	many	TRBJ2-1	CSARDPSGRAGGGNEQFF	TGCAGTGCTAGAGATCCTAGCGGGAGGGCCGGGGGTGGCAATGAGCAGTTCTTC
.	TRBV6-1	many	TRBJ1-6	CASSERGSSPLHF	TGTGCCAGCAGTGAACGGGGGAGTTCACCCCTCCACTTT
.	TRBV5-1	.	TRBJ1-1	CASSLRDVSTEAFF	TGCGCCAGCTCACTGAGGGATGTGAGCACTGAAGCTTTCTTT
TRBD2	TRBV6-5	many	TRBJ2-3	CASSYAGGFADTQYF	TGTGCCAGCAGTTACGCGGGGGGGTTCGCAGATACGCAGTATTTT
.	TRBV7-2	many	TRBJ1-2	CASSLDMGDGYTF	TGTGCCAGCAGCTTGGACATGGGCGATGGCTACACCTTC
TRBD2	TRBV11-3	few	TRBJ2-1	CASSPRTSGSNEQFF	TGTGCCAGCAGCCCGAGGACTAGCGGGAGCAATGAGCAGTTCTTC
.	TRBV12-3/TRBV12-4	.	TRBJ2-2	CASTILGGTGELFF	TGTGCCAGCACCATCCTTGGGGGAACCGGGGAGCTGTTTTTT
TRBD2	TRBV20-1	many	TRBJ2-1	CSANGGGAYEQFF	TGCAGTGCTAATGGCGGGGGGGCCTATGAGCAGTTCTTC
.	TRBV7-9	.	TRBJ1-4	CTSSLPESKGEKLFF	TGTACCAGCAGCCTGCCTGAATCGAAAGGGGAAAAACTGTTTTTT
TRBD1	TRBV24-1	.	TRBJ2-3	CATGTGVLDTQYF	TGTGCCACCGGGACAGGGGTACTAGATACGCAGTATTTT
.	TRBV10-2	many	TRBJ2-3	CASTVQRSTDTQYF	TGCGCCAGCACGGTGCAGAGGTCCACAGATACGCAGTATTTT
TRBD1	TRBV10-3	many	TRBJ2-5	CAISERRTGVETQYF	TGTGCCATCAGTGAGCGAAGGACAGGGGTTGAGACCCAGTACTTC
.	TRBV7-3	many	TRBJ2-6	CASSLTVGANVLTF	TGTGCCAGCAGCTTAACGGTAGGGGCCAACGTCCTGACTTTC
.	TRBV12-3/TRBV12-4	many	TRBJ1-2	CASSLRADHYGYTF	TGTGCCAGCAGTTTAAGGGCAGACCACTATGGCTACACCTTC
.	TRBV14	many	TRBJ1-6	CASSQGRGWGSPLHF	TGTGCCAGCAGCCAAGGCAGGGGCTGGGGTTCACCCCTCCACTTT